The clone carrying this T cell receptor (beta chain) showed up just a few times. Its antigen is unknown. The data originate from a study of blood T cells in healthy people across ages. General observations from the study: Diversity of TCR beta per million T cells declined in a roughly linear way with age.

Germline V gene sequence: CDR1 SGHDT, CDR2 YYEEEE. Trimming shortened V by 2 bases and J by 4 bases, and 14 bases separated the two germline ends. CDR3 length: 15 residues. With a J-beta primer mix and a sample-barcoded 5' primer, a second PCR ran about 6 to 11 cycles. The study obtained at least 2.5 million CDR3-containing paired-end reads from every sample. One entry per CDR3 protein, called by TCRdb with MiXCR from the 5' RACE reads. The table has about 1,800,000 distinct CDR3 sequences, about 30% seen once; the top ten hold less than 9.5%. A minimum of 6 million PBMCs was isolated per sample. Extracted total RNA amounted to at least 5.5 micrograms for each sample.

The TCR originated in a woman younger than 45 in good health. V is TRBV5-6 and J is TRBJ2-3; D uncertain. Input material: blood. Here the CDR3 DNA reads TGTGCCAGCAGCTTAGCGCCGGCACCCCCAGATACGCAGTATTTT. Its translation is CASSLAPAPPDTQYF.